The 3 T cell receptor beta chains below come from one sample, sequenced in a study of T cell repertoires in cytomegalovirus infection. From the reads, TCRdb called clonotypes with MiXCR, one entry per CDR3 protein. The sample gives over 250,000 distinct CDR3 sequences, about 20% of which show up once; roughly a fifth is in the top ten. These receptors have no identified antigens. The sequencing here drew on cultured PBMCs, taken from culture after CMV antigen stimulation. These receptors came from a human donor in good health (CMV status not recorded). Some clones in this sample may be carry-over from other donors' samples.

This clonotype occurred many times. This chain connects TRBV11-2 to TRBJ2-5; perhaps TRBD2 as D (5 bases). The ends were cut back, 8 bases at V and 9 bases at J, with 16 bases in the middle. Per the germline V gene, CDR1 is SGHAT and CDR2 is FQNNGV. The CDR3 length is 12 residues. CDR3 bases: TGTGCCAGCTCCACCCGGGGTACGTCCCAGTACTTC. Translated, it gives CASSTRGTSQYF. The variable domain in full, completed from reference TRBV11-2 and TRBJ2-5, reads EAGVAQSPRYKIIEKRQSVAFWCNPISGHATLYWYQQILGQGPKLLIQFQNNGVVDDSQLPKDRFSAERLKGVDSTLKIQPAKLEDSAVYLCASSTRGTSQYFGPGTRLLVL.

The rearrangement joins TRBV4-1 to TRBJ2-6, with a possible D match to TRBD2 (6 bases). V gave up 0 bases and J gave up 2 bases, with 8 bases separating them. This CDR3 is 16 amino acids long. Per the germline V gene, CDR1 is MGHRA and CDR2 is YSYEKL. CDR3 residues: CASSQEPGAGANVLTF. The CDR3 region has the DNA TGCGCCAGCAGCCAAGAGCCGGGGGCTGGGGCCAACGTCCTGACTTTC.

This clonotype was counted ten times or more. The chain couples TRBV6-5 to TRBJ1-6, with TRBD1 as a possible D gene (5 bases). The CDR3 is made up of 15 amino acids. Germline V gives CDR1 MNHEY, CDR2 SVGAGI. V shed 0 bases and J shed 7 bases, with 10 bases lying between them. In DNA, the CDR3 is TGTGCCAGCAGTTACTCGGGGACGAGAAATTCACCCCTCCACTTT. Its translation: CASSYSGTRNSPLHF.